This T cell receptor beta chain emerged from a study of blood T cell repertoires in COVID-19. Participant ages covered about 18 to 89 years across around 22 US areas. Two negative PCRs, clearance, or symptom resolution were required of recovered Cohort 3 donors. The assay was immunoSEQ multiplex PCR, and TCRdb's table has in-frame clones only and misses some. The table has about 170,000 clones, 75% to 90% seen once. This clonotype was sampled from a woman in her 50s who had recovered from COVID-19. The specimen sequenced was PBMCs or T cells enriched from blood (not recorded which).

The DNA for the CDR3 is TGTGCCAGCAGACGCGGACAGGGGGTAAATTCACCCCTCCACTTT. It yields the protein CASRRGQGVNSPLHF. This chain uses TRBV27 with TRBJ1-6; 10 positions agree with TRBD1. Germline V lookup: CDR1 MNHEY, CDR2 SMNVEV (reference sequence). The CDR3 runs 15 residues. The J segment lost 7 bases and the V segment lost 6 bases, leaving 6 bases of the junction unmatched.